The next 16 T cell receptor beta chains were all read from a single sample in a study of beta chain features in type 1 diabetes. All of the isolated RNA was reverse transcribed, so expressed TCRB transcripts were sequenced. The assay was immunoSEQ multiplex PCR, and TCRdb's table has in-frame clones only and misses some. The sample lists roughly 150,000 clones, 6.5% to 9.5% occurring once. These receptors' targets are unknown. Findings of the study overall: There was a moderate but significant shortening of TCRB CDR3s in all four CD4+ subsets of Type 1 diabetes patients.

The specimen was central memory CD4+ T cells from blood. These receptors all come from a woman between 40 and 50 years old with type 1 diabetes.

This clone appeared a few times. The gene calls are TRBV7-9 and TRBJ1-6, with TRBD1 as a possible D gene (5 bases). Between the trimmed V and J ends, which lost 3 bases and 7 bases, there was a span of 13 bases. Germline values: CDR1 SEHNR, CDR2 FQNEAQ (reference sequence). The CDR3 covers 15 residues. This chain's CDR3 is CASSLGDRENSPLHF. The DNA for the CDR3 is TGTGCCAGCAGCTTGGGTGACAGAGAAAATTCACCCCTCCACTTT.

This clone came up a few times. This CDR3 is also generated by other DNA sequences in the sample. The chain carries TRBV18 and TRBJ1-1; TRBD1 matches 8 bases. CDR3 length: 15 amino acids. The germline gives CDR1 KGHSH, CDR2 LQKENI. Unmatched junction bases numbered 6, after V lost 3 bases and J lost 3 bases. The CDR3 here is CASSPWTGRDTEAFF. The CDR3 DNA reads as TGTGCCAGCTCACCCTGGACAGGGCGGGACACTGAAGCTTTCTTT.

This chain joins TRBV29-1 and TRBJ1-1, with 7 bases that match TRBD1. Germline V gives CDR1 SQVTM, CDR2 ANQGSEA. The CDR3 is 14 residues long. The ends lost 6 bases at V and 4 bases at J; junction bases unmatched: 11. The CDR3: CSVVWDRRSTEAFF. In DNA form, the CDR3 reads TGCAGCGTCGTCTGGGACAGAAGATCCACTGAAGCTTTCTTT.

V usage is TRBV15 and J usage is TRBJ2-5; 8 bases are a match to TRBD1. J was trimmed by 5 bases and V by 5 bases; bases with no gene match: 10. Germline lookup yields CDR1 LNHNV and CDR2 YYDKDF (reference sequence). The CDR3 contains 15 residues. CDR3 sequence reads: CATSGPQGARETQYF. The CDR3, as DNA: TGTGCCACCAGCGGACCGCAGGGGGCCCGGGAGACCCAGTACTTC.

This clone was detected only a few times. The genes are TRBV6-1 and TRBJ2-5, with a weak D call TRBD1 (5 bases). The CDR3 has 13 residues. CDR1 MNHNS and CDR2 SASEGT come from the germline V gene. Trimming cost V 5 bases and J 7 bases, with 14 bases left between them. The CDR3 nucleotides read TGTGCCAGCAGTAGCTCAGGGTGGGTGACCCAGTACTTC. It codes for CASSSSGWVTQYF.

The chain combines TRBV5-6 with TRBJ1-1, with D unclear. V lost 1 base, J lost 8 bases, and 6 bases lay in between. CDR1 SGHDT and CDR2 YYEEEE come from the germline V gene. This CDR3 contains 11 residues. In DNA, the CDR3 is TGTGCCAGCAGCTTGTTTCAAGAAGCTTTCTTT. Protein: CASSLFQEAFF.

This clone was counted a few times. V usage is TRBV19 and J usage is TRBJ2-7; possible D gene TRBD1, 5 bases. This CDR3 has 14 amino acids. Deletions cut 3 bases from V and 4 bases from J, with 13 bases between. The germline CDR1 and CDR2 sequences are LNHDA and SQIVND (reference sequence). CDR3 in DNA: TGTGCCAGTAGTATTCAGCTGGGGCCTTACGAGCAGTACTTC. This translates into CASSIQLGPYEQYF.

The CDR3 DNA follows: TGCAGCGTTGAAGGGACAGAGATTGAAAAACTGTTTTTT. Encoded protein: CSVEGTEIEKLFF. This chain links TRBV29-1 with TRBJ1-4, with D perhaps TRBD1 (6 bases). Trimming left V 1 base short and J 7 bases short, with 10 bases between. Germline CDR1 is SQVTM and CDR2 is ANQGSEA. This CDR3 has 13 amino acids.

J is TRBJ1-5 and V is TRBV30; maybe TRBD1 (6 bases). The CDR3 is 13 amino acids. V gave up 5 bases and J gave up 3 bases, with 11 bases separating them. Germline-derived CDR1 and CDR2 are GTSNPN and SVGIG (reference sequence). CDR3 protein: CAWGGGLNQPQHF. For the CDR3, the DNA is TGTGCCTGGGGGGGCGGACTCAATCAGCCCCAGCATTTT.

The V call is TRBV5-1, the J call TRBJ1-4; a possible D gene is TRBD1 (5 bases). CDR1 is SGHRS, CDR2 YFSETQ, per germline. The length of the CDR3 is 15 residues. V shed 3 bases and J shed 8 bases, with 17 bases lying between them. The DNA of the CDR3 is TGCGCCAGCAGCTCCCTGCCGGACACGTCGGAAAAACTGTTTTTT. Translation: CASSSLPDTSEKLFF.

This clone was observed a handful of times. The CDR3 region has the DNA TGTGCCAGCACTGGGACAGGGACGACCGGGGAGCTGTTTTTT. This codes for CASTGTGTTGELFF. The V and J genes are TRBV6-1 and TRBJ2-2; 9 nucleotides align to TRBD1. Germline-derived CDR1 and CDR2 are MNHNS and SASEGT. CDR3 size: 14 residues. V lost 7 bases and J lost 5; bases outside the gene matches: 5.

The chain links TRBV14 to TRBJ2-5, with D tentatively TRBD2 (5 bases). This CDR3 contains 15 residues. V was cut by 1 base and J by 5 bases, with 14 bases left in between. Germline-derived CDR1 and CDR2 are SGHDN and FVKESK. The CDR3 DNA reads as TGTGCCAGCAGCCAAGCTCGGGAACCTCGGGAGACCCAGTACTTC. It codes for CASSQAREPRETQYF.

CDR3 protein: CASSLQGLPLHF. The CDR3 DNA is TGTGCCAGCAGCTTACAGGGGTTGCCCCTCCACTTT. The rearrangement uses TRBV7-3 and TRBJ1-6; weak D call: TRBD1 (6 bases). The V end lost 2 bases, the J end lost 13 bases, and 9 bases lay between the germline ends. CDR3 length equals 12 residues. Germline V gives CDR1 SGHTA, CDR2 FQGTGA.

V gene TRBV28 combines with J gene TRBJ2-7; D remains ambiguous. The CDR3 is 12 residues long. The germline V gene has CDR1 MDHEN and CDR2 SYDVKM. Deletions cut 3 bases from V and 7 bases from J, with 10 bases between. As DNA, the CDR3 is TGTGCCAGCAGTTTGGTCGGTAAGGAGCAGTACTTC. Residues: CASSLVGKEQYF.

The table lists this clone with a few counts. The V and J genes are TRBV7-8 and TRBJ1-1; TRBD1 might be the D (6 bases). The germline V and J ends were trimmed by 1 base and 0 bases, with 21 bases remaining between them. The CDR3 sequence is 19 residues long. CDR1 is SGHVS and CDR2 is FQNEAQ in the germline V gene. The CDR3 DNA is TGTGCCAGCAGCTTAGAATATTTGGGACACCATTCTTTGAACACTGAAGCTTTCTTT. It encodes CASSLEYLGHHSLNTEAFF. Using reference TRBV7-8 and TRBJ1-1 for the parts outside the CDR3, the full variable domain is GAGVSQSPRYKVAKRGQDVALRCDPISGHVSLFWYQQALGQGPEFLTYFQNEAQLDKSGLPSDRFFAERPEGSVSTLKIQRTQQEDSAVYLCASSLEYLGHHSLNTEAFFGQGTRLTVV.

V and J are TRBV2 and TRBJ1-2; tentative D call: TRBD1 (5 bases). Germline assignment: CDR1 SNHLY and CDR2 FYNNEI. The CDR3 extends over 13 amino acids. Trimming pared 4 bases from V and 1 base from J, leaving 7 bases between. This CDR3 is CASSADSNYGYTF. CDR3 nucleotides: TGTGCCAGCAGTGCCGACAGTAACTATGGCTACACCTTC. The whole variable domain, filled in from reference TRBV2 and TRBJ1-2, reads EPEVTQTPSHQVTQMGQEVILRCVPISNHLYFYWYRQILGQKVEFLVSFYNNEISEKSEIFDDQFSVERPDGSNFTLKIRSTKLEDSAMYFCASSADSNYGYTFGSGTRLTVV.